The T cell receptor beta chain under discussion was sequenced for a study of cytomegalovirus exposure and HLA in healthy donors. Vbeta (60) and Jbeta (13) primers were used in the PCR. The table came from immunoSEQ multiplex PCR; TCRdb's copy has only in-frame clones and leaves some out. The sample includes around 120,000 clones, around three quarters of them seen just once. V was clipped by 4 bases and J by 5 bases; unmatched bases: 9. Germline assignment: CDR1 SGHNT and CDR2 YYREEE (reference sequence). The CDR3 length is 15 residues. The sequence came from a man younger than 40 in good health and CMV-seronegative. V is TRBV5-4 and J is TRBJ2-7; TRBD2 aligns across 10 bases. The sample comprised PBMCs. The CDR3 protein is CASSIPAGGRHEQYF. DNA of the CDR3: TGTGCCAGCAGCATCCCAGCGGGAGGGCGCCACGAGCAGTACTTC. Full variable domain (rest looked up from reference TRBV5-4 and TRBJ2-7): ETGVTQSPTHLIKTRGQQVTLRCSSQSGHNTVSWYQQALGQGPQFIFQYYREEENGRGNFPPRFSGLQFPNYSSELNVNALELDDSALYLCASSIPAGGRHEQYFGPGTRLTVT.